The next 26 T cell receptor beta chains were all read from a single sample in a study of T cell responses to AZD1222 COVID-19 vaccine. Assay: immunoSEQ multiplex PCR; the TCRdb copy retains only in-frame clones and omits some. Of some 69,000 clones detected, around four fifths appear once; the ten largest clones hold roughly 25%. Here the sequenced sample was peripheral blood, taken 28 days after the second AZD1222 dose. Every receptor here comes from an adult who received the AZD1222 COVID-19 vaccine.

This chain uses TRBV3-1 (or the pseudogene TRBV3-2) with TRBJ2-7; D possibly corresponds to TRBD1 (5 bases). V shed 5 bases and J shed 6 bases, with 17 bases lying between them. CDR1 and CDR2 from the germline V gene are LGHDT and YNNKEL (reference sequence). CDR3 size: 14 residues. The CDR3 protein is CASSDRASRGEQYF. The DNA for the CDR3 is TGTGCCAGCAGCGACCGAGCCTCAAGGGGCGAGCAGTACTTC.

Points on this clone: Likely a read error: the CDR3 ends without its conserved phenylalanine or tryptophan. It is unclear where the CDR3 begins or ends on the DNA, so no DNA is shown, and the CDR3 is as TCRdb lists it. This rearrangement joins TRBV14 to TRBJ1-4; TRBD1, as called in the table, went unchecked against the DNA. The CDR3 length is 9 residues, termini included. Germline V CDR1 and CDR2: SGHDN, FVKESK. The CDR3: CASSHPQGV.

V usage is TRBV12-5 and J usage is TRBJ2-7, with D possibly called TRBD1 or TRBD2 (5 bases each). Trimming cost V 6 bases and J 9 bases, with 15 bases left between them. This CDR3 has 12 amino acids. Per the germline V gene, CDR1 is LGHNT and CDR2 is FRNRAP. CDR3 in amino acids: CASGRDLMRQYF. DNA for the CDR3: TGTGCTAGTGGCCGGGACCTAATGAGGCAGTACTTC. Filled out from reference TRBV12-5 and TRBJ2-7, the complete variable domain reads DARVTQTPRHKVTEMGQEVTMRCQPILGHNTVFWYRQTMMQGLELLAYFRNRAPLDDSGMPKDRFSAEMPDATLATLKIQPSEPRDSAVYFCASGRDLMRQYFGPGTRLTVT.

The rearrangement joins TRBV6-2 or TRBV6-3 to TRBJ2-1; TRBD2 matches 8 bases. The CDR3 length is 14 residues. Germline assignment: CDR1 MNHEY and CDR2 SVGEGT. J was trimmed by 9 bases and V by 4 bases; bases with no gene match: 8. For the CDR3, the DNA is TGTGCCAGCAGTTCAAGCGGGAGTCTTGCTGAGCAGTTCTTC. Translated, it gives CASSSSGSLAEQFF.

V usage is TRBV5-1 and J usage is TRBJ2-7; 10 bases line up with TRBD1. Germline V gene sequence: CDR1 SGHRS, CDR2 YFSETQ. The CDR3 is 15 amino acids. Losses at the gene ends were 0 bases for V and 6 bases for J; bases not matched to a gene: 6. CDR3: CASSLGQGAWSEQYF. In DNA, the CDR3 is TGCGCCAGCAGCTTGGGACAGGGGGCATGGTCCGAGCAGTACTTC. The whole variable domain, filled in from reference TRBV5-1 and TRBJ2-7, reads KAGVTQTPRYLIKTRGQQVTLSCSPISGHRSVSWYQQTPGQGLQFLFEYFSETQRNKGNFPGRFSGRQFSNSRSEMNVSTLELGDSALYLCASSLGQGAWSEQYFGPGTRLTVT.

The J gene is TRBJ2-5, the V gene TRBV3-1 (or the pseudogene TRBV3-2); no firm D call. The CDR3 extends over 12 amino acids. Per germline, CDR1 LGHDT and CDR2 YNNKEL (reference sequence). The V and J ends lost 0 bases and 5 bases respectively, with 4 bases between them. The CDR3 is CASSQESETQYF. DNA for the CDR3: TGTGCCAGCAGCCAAGAGTCTGAGACCCAGTACTTC.

The chain recombines TRBV7-9 with TRBJ1-2, with D perhaps TRBD1 (6 bases). The CDR3 runs 14 residues. V lost 3 bases and J 4 bases, leaving 12 bases between the germline ends. Germline V gene sequence: CDR1 SEHNR, CDR2 FQNEAQ (reference sequence). In DNA, the CDR3 is TGTGCCAGCAGCTTCGGAGGGGGGGTCTATGGCTACACCTTC. Translating it yields CASSFGGGVYGYTF.

The V call is TRBV11-3, the J call TRBJ1-3; D uncertain. Per germline, CDR1 SGHNT and CDR2 YENEEA. The CDR3 covers 16 residues. The V gene lost 0 bases and the J gene lost 2 bases, with 11 bases spanning the gap. The CDR3 is CASSLDGSNPGNTIYF. CDR3 nucleotide sequence: TGTGCCAGCAGCTTAGATGGCAGCAACCCTGGAAACACCATATATTTT.

This clone was recorded a few times. The chain recombines TRBV7-9 with TRBJ2-7; no reliable D call. Germline lookup yields CDR1 SEHNR and CDR2 FQNEAQ (reference sequence). The CDR3 has 13 amino acids. V was clipped by 1 base and J by 2 bases, with 6 bases between them. CDR3 nucleotide sequence: TGTGCCAGCAGCTTAGATCCAGCCTACGAGCAGTACTTC. Its protein is CASSLDPAYEQYF.

The chain has TRBV28 and TRBJ2-7, with D uncertain. The CDR3 spans 15 residues. Trimming took 6 bases from V and 0 from J, leaving 15 bases between them. Germline CDR1 and CDR2: MDHEN and SYDVKM. The CDR3 nucleotides are TGTGCCAGCAGCTCCCCCGGCAGTAACTCCTACGAGCAGTACTTC. Encoded protein: CASSSPGSNSYEQYF.

The chain links TRBV7-9 to TRBJ2-7, with 9 positions matching TRBD1. Germline-derived CDR1 and CDR2 are SEHNR and FQNEAQ (reference sequence). Losses at the gene ends were 5 bases for V and 0 bases for J; bases not matched to a gene: 8. The CDR3 is 16 residues long. CDR3: CASSRGTGQGSYEQYF. CDR3 coding DNA: TGTGCCAGCAGCCGTGGGACGGGACAGGGCTCCTACGAGCAGTACTTC.

CDR3 DNA sequence: TGTGCCAGCAGCACAAGAGAGCACTATGGCTACACCTTC. It yields the protein CASSTREHYGYTF. The rearrangement uses TRBV5-5 and TRBJ1-2, with unresolved D. CDR1 is SGHKS and CDR2 is YYEKEE in the germline V gene (reference sequence). The CDR3 has 13 residues. V lost 4 bases to trimming and J lost 3 bases, with 10 bases between them.

The chain recombines TRBV5-8 with TRBJ2-7; TRBD1 matches 7 bases. Germline lookup yields CDR1 SGHTS and CDR2 YDEGEE. V lost 3 bases to trimming and J lost 3 bases; unmatched junction nucleotides: 9. The CDR3 extends over 15 amino acids. CDR3 in amino acids: CASSYRGGQLYEQYF. As DNA, the CDR3 is TGTGCCAGCAGCTACCGAGGGGGACAGCTCTACGAGCAGTACTTC.

The CDR3 loop is CASSLHYVNNEQFF. The CDR3 DNA follows: TGTGCCAGTAGTCTCCATTATGTGAACAATGAGCAGTTCTTC. The chain is built from TRBV19 and TRBJ2-1; D is undetermined. The germline V gene has CDR1 LNHDA and CDR2 SQIVND (reference sequence). CDR3 size: 14 residues. V lost 5 bases, J lost 5 bases, and 13 bases lay in between.

This clone was picked up many times. The chain links TRBV5-6 to TRBJ1-1; D is unclear. CDR3 length equals 15 residues. In germline, CDR1 is SGHDT, CDR2 YYEEEE. V lost 0 bases, J lost 1 base, and 10 bases lay in between. This CDR3 is CASSLAEGGNTEAFF. The CDR3 nucleotides read TGTGCCAGCAGCTTGGCCGAGGGCGGGAACACTGAAGCTTTCTTT.

The chain has TRBV6-5 and TRBJ1-2; D is possibly TRBD1 (6 bases). Trimming cost V 6 bases and J 7 bases, with 18 bases left between them. The CDR3 sequence is 14 residues long. The V gene's germline CDR1 is MNHEY and CDR2 SVGAGI. The CDR3 nucleotides read TGTGCCAGCAGGGCAGGAGGGGGGGCCTTTGGCTACACCTTC. It translates to CASRAGGGAFGYTF.

The chain is built from TRBV6-5 and TRBJ1-6; D is possibly TRBD1 (6 bases). Between the trimmed V and J ends, which lost 6 bases and 7 bases, there was a span of 13 bases. The CDR3 covers 14 residues. Germline V gene data show CDR1 as MNHEY and CDR2 as SVGAGI. The CDR3 is CASRGGGGNSPLHF. The CDR3 DNA follows: TGTGCCAGCAGAGGGGGGGGAGGGAATTCACCCCTCCACTTT.

In its sample, this clone was seen many times. The gene calls are TRBV2 and TRBJ2-1; 7 bases fit TRBD2. Germline V gives CDR1 SNHLY, CDR2 FYNNEI. J gave up 2 bases and V 10 bases, and 5 bases lay outside the gene matches. The CDR3 length is 13 residues. The CDR3 DNA is TGTGCCACCCGGGAGGATGCCTACAATGAGCAGTTCTTC. Translated, it gives CATREDAYNEQFF.

The chain is built from TRBV7-9 and TRBJ2-7; 9 bases align to TRBD1. The germline CDR1 and CDR2 sequences are SEHNR and FQNEAQ (reference sequence). V gave up 8 bases and J gave up 5 bases; unmatched junction bases: 13. The CDR3 contains 15 residues. CDR3 protein: CASATGGQGWNEQYF. The CDR3 DNA follows: TGTGCCAGCGCCACCGGGGGACAGGGTTGGAACGAGCAGTACTTC.

The chain is built from TRBV29-1 and TRBJ2-7, with D possibly being TRBD1 (9 bases). Germline V gene sequence: CDR1 SQVTM, CDR2 ANQGSEA. Trimming left V 1 base short and J 4 bases short, with 29 bases between. The CDR3 runs to 19 residues. DNA for the CDR3: TGCAGCGTTGAAGTACCGGGACAGGGTATCGGACTAGCTCCGTACGAGCAGTACTTC. It is translated as CSVEVPGQGIGLAPYEQYF.

This sequence joins TRBV12-5 and TRBJ1-5; D is unclear. V was shortened by 2 bases and J by 4 bases, with 6 bases between the two germline ends. The CDR3 is 13 residues long. In germline, CDR1 is LGHNT, CDR2 FRNRAP. In DNA, the CDR3 is TGTGCTAGTGGTTTGTCGGGGAATCAGCCCCAGCATTTT. Translating gives CASGLSGNQPQHF.

The V gene is TRBV6-5, the J gene TRBJ2-1; 7 positions agree with TRBD2. Germline V gives CDR1 MNHEY, CDR2 SVGAGI. The CDR3 contains 15 residues. Germline trimming cut 6 bases from V and 3 bases from J; bases unmatched to any gene: 8. In DNA form, the CDR3 reads TGTGCCAGCAGAATAAGCGGGGCAATCTACAATGAGCAGTTCTTC. This codes for CASRISGAIYNEQFF.

V is TRBV7-9 and J is TRBJ2-1; 14 bases are shared with TRBD2. J lost 9 bases, V lost 4 bases, and 5 bases had no gene match. The V gene's germline CDR1 is SEHNR and CDR2 FQNEAQ (reference sequence). CDR3 length equals 15 residues. The CDR3 DNA reads as TGTGCCAGCAGCTCCCGACTAGCGGGAGGGGGTGAGCAGTTCTTC. Translation: CASSSRLAGGGEQFF. Full variable domain (missing parts from reference TRBV7-9 and TRBJ2-1): DTGVSQNPRHKITKRGQNVTFRCDPISEHNRLYWYRQTLGQGPEFLTYFQNEAQLEKSRLLSDRFSAERPKGSFSTLEIQRTEQGDSAMYLCASSSRLAGGGEQFFGPGTRLTVL.

The chain carries TRBV7-9 and TRBJ1-2; D gene uncertain. The V end lost 4 bases, the J end lost 2 bases, and 11 bases lay between the germline ends. The germline V gene has CDR1 SEHNR and CDR2 FQNEAQ (reference sequence). The CDR3 spans 14 residues. The CDR3: CASSYGLENYGYTF. CDR3 bases: TGTGCCAGCAGCTACGGTCTAGAGAACTATGGCTACACCTTC.

V is TRBV6-5 and J is TRBJ2-2, with 10 positions matching TRBD2. V was pared by 7 bases and J by 7 bases, with 9 bases of the junction left unmatched. Germline-derived CDR1 and CDR2 are MNHEY and SVGAGI. This CDR3 comprises 15 residues. In DNA, the CDR3 is TGTGCCAGCACCAAAGCGGGGGGGCAAGGCGGGGAGCTGTTTTTT. It is translated as CASTKAGGQGGELFF.

The chain couples TRBV7-9 to TRBJ1-2; TRBD1 might be the D (5 bases). Trimming took off 0 bases at V and 2 bases at J, with 7 bases between the two ends. Germline lookup yields CDR1 SEHNR and CDR2 FQNEAQ (reference sequence). This CDR3 is 14 amino acids long. CDR3 amino acids: CASSLAWGNYGYTF. The DNA of the CDR3 is TGTGCCAGCAGCTTAGCGTGGGGGAACTATGGCTACACCTTC.